This TCR beta chain was sequenced for a study of beta chain features in type 1 diabetes. About the study: Healthy donors, compared against patients, showed similar age, gender and cell yields.

Study-wide results and limits: There was a moderate but significant shortening of TCRB CDR3s in all four CD4+ subsets of Type 1 diabetes patients. A PCR bias possibly favoring shorter templates would apply equally to patients and controls. VDJ junctions from patients with type 1 diabetes contained fewer insertions and more deletions.

CDR1 is SEHNR and CDR2 is FQNEAQ in the germline V gene (reference sequence). The germline V and J ends were trimmed by 5 bases and 3 bases, with 5 bases remaining between them. The CDR3 covers 11 residues. Expressed TCRB transcripts were sequenced because the isolated RNA had all been reverse transcribed beforehand. Data came from immunoSEQ multiplex PCR; TCRdb stores just in-frame clones and leaves some out. Among about 260,000 clones, roughly a quarter were seen once, and the ten largest hold about 0.012%. This clone was seen a few times. Its specificity is not known. Staining for CD45RO/CCR7/CD25/CD127/CD95/CD27 allowed sorting of CD4+ naive, central memory, regulatory and stem cell-like memory cells.

This sequence originates from a woman in her thirties with type 1 diabetes. Sequenced material: naive CD4+ T cells from blood. The chain recombines TRBV7-9 with TRBJ2-7, with unresolved D. The CDR3 region is CASSPIYEQYF. The CDR3 DNA reads TGTGCCAGCAGCCCCATCTACGAGCAGTACTTC.